A single sample is the source of the 15 T cell receptor beta chains below, sequenced in a study of blood T cell repertoires in COVID-19. The method was immunoSEQ multiplex PCR; TCRdb's version includes in-frame clones alone and lacks a portion of them. The sample has about 55,000 clones; approximately 85% are singletons. The sequenced material came from peripheral blood. These receptors all come from a human donor in a cohort sampled during active COVID-19.

V is TRBV5-1 and J is TRBJ2-1, with 7 bases fitting TRBD2. The CDR3 totals 18 residues. The ends lost 2 bases at V and 0 bases at J; junction bases unmatched: 11. Germline V CDR1 and CDR2: SGHRS, YFSETQ. CDR3 loop: CASSLGLVLTSSYNEQFF. CDR3 DNA sequence: TGCGCCAGCAGCTTAGGACTAGTCCTGACGAGCTCCTACAATGAGCAGTTCTTC. The variable domain in full, with the rest retrieved from reference TRBV5-1 and TRBJ2-1, is KAGVTQTPRYLIKTRGQQVTLSCSPISGHRSVSWYQQTPGQGLQFLFEYFSETQRNKGNFPGRFSGRQFSNSRSEMNVSTLELGDSALYLCASSLGLVLTSSYNEQFFGPGTRLTVL.

This chain joins TRBV5-1 and TRBJ2-2; D is ambiguous. Germline-derived CDR1 and CDR2 are SGHRS and YFSETQ. The CDR3 extends over 13 amino acids. The V end lost 5 bases, the J end lost 6 bases, and 11 bases lay between the germline ends. The CDR3 loop reads CASRQLFPGELFF. As DNA, the CDR3 is TGCGCCAGCAGACAACTATTCCCCGGGGAGCTGTTTTTT.

This chain uses TRBV9 with TRBJ2-3, with 11 nucleotides matching TRBD2. Unmatched junction bases numbered 11, after V lost 4 bases and J lost 4 bases. This CDR3 region has 17 residues. Germline V gives CDR1 SGDLS, CDR2 YYNGEE. The chain's CDR3 is CASSSLLTSGISDTQYF. In DNA form, the CDR3 reads TGTGCCAGCAGCTCCCTCCTGACTAGCGGGATCTCAGATACGCAGTATTTT.

The genes are TRBV28 and TRBJ1-2; TRBD1 aligns across 11 bases. Trimming cost V 6 bases and J 4 bases; bases outside gene matches: 7. The CDR3 runs 15 residues. The germline V gene encodes CDR1 MDHEN and CDR2 SYDVKM. The DNA for the CDR3 is TGTGCCAGCAGGGGGGGACAGGGGGTTTTCTATGGCTACACCTTC. Its protein product is CASRGGQGVFYGYTF.

The rearrangement joins TRBV20-1 to TRBJ2-1; D may be TRBD1 (5 bases). The CDR3 is 13 residues long. The V end lost 3 bases, the J end lost 7 bases, and 13 bases lay between the germline ends. CDR1 is DFQATT and CDR2 is SNEGSKA in the germline V gene (reference sequence). The CDR3 loop is CSASLQGWNEQFF. The CDR3 nucleotides are TGCAGTGCTAGTCTGCAGGGCTGGAATGAGCAGTTCTTC.

This sequence joins TRBV28 and TRBJ1-3; 7 bases align to TRBD1. There are 16 residues in the CDR3. The germline CDR1 and CDR2 sequences are MDHEN and SYDVKM. The junction had 7 bases not matched to a gene; V was cut back by 5 bases and J by 0 bases. The CDR3: CASSPLGGHSGNTIYF. CDR3 DNA sequence: TGTGCCAGCAGTCCCCTAGGGGGCCACTCTGGAAACACCATATATTTT.

V is TRBV6-5 and J is TRBJ2-2; maybe TRBD2 (6 bases). Trimming left V 1 base short and J 7 bases short, with 7 bases between. Per the germline V gene, CDR1 is MNHEY and CDR2 is SVGAGI. The CDR3 extends over 13 amino acids. CDR3 region: CASSYLGGGELFF. In nucleotides, the CDR3 is TGTGCCAGCAGTTACTTGGGGGGCGGGGAGCTGTTTTTT.

V usage is TRBV5-4 and J usage is TRBJ1-6; 12 bases fit TRBD1. CDR1 and CDR2 from the germline V gene are SGHNT and YYREEE (reference sequence). J was trimmed by 4 bases and V by 3 bases; bases with no gene match: 2. The CDR3 sequence is 16 residues long. CDR3 residues: CASSWGQGAYNSPLHF. In DNA, the CDR3 is TGTGCCAGCAGCTGGGGACAGGGGGCTTATAATTCACCCCTCCACTTT.

This sequence joins TRBV19 and TRBJ2-3; D is possibly TRBD2 (6 bases). The length of the CDR3 is 14 residues. Germline-derived CDR1 and CDR2 are LNHDA and SQIVND (reference sequence). V lost 6 bases to trimming and J lost 2 bases, with 12 bases between them. CDR3 in DNA: TGTGCCAGTAGCCGATCTAGCGTCACAGATACGCAGTATTTT. Translated: CASSRSSVTDTQYF. The whole variable domain, remainder taken from reference TRBV19 and TRBJ2-3, is DGGITQSPKYLFRKEGQNVTLSCEQNLNHDAMYWYRQDPGQGLRLIYYSQIVNDFQKGDIAEGYSVSREKKESFPLTVTSAQKNPTAFYLCASSRSSVTDTQYFGPGTRLTVL.

The genes are TRBV25-1 and TRBJ2-7, with TRBD1 identical over 7 bases. Per the germline V gene, CDR1 is MGHDK and CDR2 is SYGVNS. The CDR3 length is 15 residues. With V trimmed by 3 bases and J by 0 bases, 5 bases remained unmatched. The CDR3, as DNA: TGTGCCAGCAGTGACACGGACAGGAGCTCCTACGAGCAGTACTTC. Residues: CASSDTDRSSYEQYF.

The genes are TRBV5-8 and TRBJ1-6; D may be TRBD1 (5 bases). V shed 4 bases and J shed 5 bases, with 10 bases lying between them. CDR1 and CDR2 (germline): SGHTS, YDEGEE. This CDR3 contains 14 residues. The CDR3, as DNA: TGTGCCAGCAGCCACGACAGAAATAATTCACCCCTCCACTTT. Residues: CASSHDRNNSPLHF.

Comment on this clone: At one boundary the junction diverges from the germline segment, which might be a read error. The V and J genes are TRBV7-9 and TRBJ2-5; 10 bases match TRBD2. From germline, CDR1 is SEHNR and CDR2 FQNEAQ (reference sequence). This CDR3 has 15 amino acids. The CDR3 DNA reads as TGTGCCAGCAGCTCCCAAGGGGCTAGCGGGAGCAGAGGTGACTTC. Translating gives CASSSQGASGSRGDF.

This sequence joins TRBV14 and TRBJ2-3; D is perhaps TRBD2 (5 bases). The germline gives CDR1 SGHDN, CDR2 FVKESK. CDR3 length: 17 residues. V was clipped by 4 bases and J by 4 bases, with 21 bases between them. CDR3 DNA: TGTGCCAGCAGCCTAAGGGTGCGCCTAGCAGTGGCAGATACGCAGTATTTT. Its protein product is CASSLRVRLAVADTQYF.

The V call is TRBV6-2 or TRBV6-3, the J call TRBJ1-5; possible D gene TRBD1, 5 bases. The V and J ends lost 0 bases and 4 bases respectively, with 10 bases between them. This CDR3 has 15 amino acids. CDR1 and CDR2 from the germline V gene are MNHEY and SVGEGT. CDR3 nucleotides: TGTGCCAGCAGTTACTCGAGCAGGGATAATCAGCCCCAGCATTTT. Amino acid sequence: CASSYSSRDNQPQHF.

This clone was counted between two and nine times. V usage is TRBV5-1 and J usage is TRBJ1-1; D unresolved. CDR1 is SGHRS, CDR2 YFSETQ, per germline. V was trimmed by 2 bases and J by 1 base, leaving 6 bases between them. CDR3 length equals 13 residues. CDR3 in DNA: TGCGCCAGCAGCTTTACCGGGAACACTGAAGCTTTCTTT. This codes for CASSFTGNTEAFF.